These 12 T cell receptor beta chains came from one sample sequenced in a study of T cell clonotyping in hematopoietic cell transplantation. Sequenced by immunoSEQ multiplex PCR; TCRdb stores in-frame clones only, minus some. The table has 13,000 or so clones, over 95% seen once. Material: peripheral blood mononuclear cells, obtained 30 days after allogeneic stem cell transplant. Receptors originate from a female patient between 50 and 59 years old who had an allogeneic stem cell transplant from an unrelated donor, so T cells may come from the graft donor. Some clones in this sample may be carry-over from other donors' samples.

The V gene is TRBV4-1, the J gene TRBJ2-5; D is undetermined. Per germline, CDR1 MGHRA and CDR2 YSYEKL. Trimming stripped 3 bases from V and 1 base from J, with 18 bases between. This CDR3 spans 17 amino acids. For the CDR3, the DNA is TGCGCCAGCAGCCACAGCAGCGTTAAGTCGTTCCAAGAGACCCAGTACTTC. Translation gives CASSHSSVKSFQETQYF.

The rearrangement uses TRBV5-6 and TRBJ2-1, with a possible D match to TRBD1 (5 bases). In germline, CDR1 is SGHDT, CDR2 YYEEEE. CDR3 length equals 15 residues. V lost 0 bases and J lost 12, with 19 bases in between. DNA for the CDR3: TGTGCCAGCAGCTTGGGACAGAGCTTCGTTAGGGGGCAGTTCTTC. As protein: CASSLGQSFVRGQFF.

The chain is built from TRBV6-5 and TRBJ1-4, with D tentatively TRBD1 (5 bases). Germline lookup yields CDR1 MNHEY and CDR2 SVGAGI. The CDR3 has 15 residues. The V gene lost 3 bases and the J gene lost 5 bases, with 13 bases spanning the gap. As DNA, the CDR3 is TGTGCCAGCAGTTATGAGGGGTTACCAAATGAAAAACTGTTTTTT. It codes for CASSYEGLPNEKLFF.

V usage is TRBV6-6 and J usage is TRBJ2-2; D not resolved. This CDR3 spans 15 amino acids. From germline, CDR1 is MNHNY and CDR2 SVGAGI (reference sequence). Trimming cost V 6 bases and J 2 bases, with 13 bases left between them. CDR3 region: CASSRTETNTGELFF. In DNA, the CDR3 is TGTGCCAGCAGCCGAACAGAGACTAACACCGGGGAGCTGTTTTTT.

The J gene is TRBJ1-2, the V gene TRBV2, with D possibly being TRBD1 (6 bases). Trimming removed 6 bases at V and 9 bases at J, with 20 bases between. The germline CDR1 and CDR2 sequences are SNHLY and FYNNEI. The CDR3 consists of 14 residues. The CDR3 sequence: CASSLGTQAKSYTF. DNA for the CDR3: TGTGCCAGCAGCCTGGGGACACAAGCTAAGAGCTACACCTTC.

The genes are TRBV6-1 and TRBJ1-5; TRBD1 might be the D (5 bases). There are 16 residues in the CDR3. The germline gives CDR1 MNHNS, CDR2 SASEGT. V was clipped by 2 bases and J by 8 bases, with 19 bases between them. CDR3 coding DNA: TGTGCCAGCAGTGAACCTAGGGGAGGCCTCAGAGAGCCCCAGCATTTT. This translates into CASSEPRGGLREPQHF.

The chain uses TRBV2 and TRBJ1-2; possibly TRBD1 for D (5 bases). Trimming cost V 7 bases and J 4 bases, with 19 bases left between them. This CDR3 contains 15 residues. Germline CDR1 reads SNHLY; CDR2 reads FYNNEI. The CDR3 nucleotides are TGTGCCAGCACGCGCCGACAGAGCCTCTCCTATGGCTACACCTTC. Its protein product is CASTRRQSLSYGYTF. Full variable domain (missing parts from reference TRBV2 and TRBJ1-2): EPEVTQTPSHQVTQMGQEVILRCVPISNHLYFYWYRQILGQKVEFLVSFYNNEISEKSEIFDDQFSVERPDGSNFTLKIRSTKLEDSAMYFCASTRRQSLSYGYTFGSGTRLTVV.

This clone was counted a single time. V is TRBV6-6 and J is TRBJ1-2, with a weak D call TRBD1 (6 bases). CDR1 MNHNY and CDR2 SVGAGI come from the germline V gene (reference sequence). The CDR3 totals 13 residues. V was trimmed by 6 bases and J by 2 bases, leaving 10 bases between them. CDR3 loop: CASRIDRNYGYTF. The CDR3 DNA is TGTGCCAGCAGAATAGACAGGAACTATGGCTACACCTTC.

The chain joins TRBV2 to TRBJ2-7; weak D call: TRBD1 (5 bases). Germline lookup yields CDR1 SNHLY and CDR2 FYNNEI. V was cut by 6 bases and J by 9 bases, with 18 bases left in between. The CDR3 is 13 amino acids. CDR3 loop: CASRGPASQGQYF. For the CDR3, the DNA is TGTGCCAGCAGGGGGCCGGCGTCGCAGGGGCAGTACTTC.

The J gene is TRBJ2-2, the V gene TRBV7-3; D unclear. This CDR3 is built from 14 residues. The germline gives CDR1 SGHTA, CDR2 FQGTGA. V was cut by 4 bases and J by 6 bases, with 12 bases left in between. The DNA for the CDR3 is TGTGCCAGCAGCTCCGACCGACGGGCCGGGGAGCTGTTTTTT. Translation: CASSSDRRAGELFF.

This sequence joins TRBV28 and TRBJ1-5; 8 bases agree with TRBD1. The V gene's germline CDR1 is MDHEN and CDR2 SYDVKM. The CDR3 sequence is 14 residues long. After removal of 9 bases from V and 3 bases from J, the junction contained 7 bases not matched to a gene. The DNA for the CDR3 is TGTGCCAGTTGGGGCAGGGGGCTCAATCAGCCCCAGCATTTT. Translating gives CASWGRGLNQPQHF. The whole variable domain, filled in from reference TRBV28 and TRBJ1-5, reads DVKVTQSSRYLVKRTGEKVFLECVQDMDHENMFWYRQDPGLGLRLIYFSYDVKMKEKGDIPEGYSVSREKKERFSLILESASTNQTSMYLCASWGRGLNQPQHFGDGTRLSIL.

The chain has TRBV9 and TRBJ1-3; no clear D gene. The germline V gene has CDR1 SGDLS and CDR2 YYNGEE. Between the trimmed V and J ends, which lost 1 base and 4 bases, there was a span of 6 bases. The CDR3 runs to 13 residues. The CDR3 sequence: CASSVMQGNTIYF. The CDR3 region has the DNA TGTGCCAGCAGCGTAATGCAGGGAAACACCATATATTTT.